This entry lists 30 T cell receptor beta chains sequenced from one sample in a study of T cell responses to AZD1222 COVID-19 vaccine. TCRdb's table, derived via immunoSEQ multiplex PCR, lists solely in-frame clones and lacks some. The sample lists around 160,000 clones, approximately 94% seen once, with 1.5% to 2% in the top ten. The specimen was peripheral blood, collected on day 0 of AZD1222 vaccination. Receptor source: an adult in good health.

V gene TRBV7-8 combines with J gene TRBJ2-1, with D perhaps TRBD1 or TRBD2 (6 bases each). This CDR3 is 14 amino acids long. The V gene's germline CDR1 is SGHVS and CDR2 FQNEAQ. V dropped 5 bases and J dropped 7 bases, with 15 bases sitting between them. CDR3 protein: CASSLWGAGNEQFF. CDR3 nucleotide sequence: TGTGCCAGCAGCCTTTGGGGGGCCGGTAATGAGCAGTTCTTC.

The count of this clone is one. V gene TRBV6-4 combines with J gene TRBJ1-1, with D perhaps matching TRBD1 (5 bases). Trimming pared 6 bases from V and 1 base from J, leaving 12 bases between. CDR1 is MRHNA and CDR2 is SNTAGT in the germline V gene. The CDR3 loop spans 14 amino acids. The CDR3 DNA reads as TGTGCCAGCAGGAAAGACAGTTCGAACACTGAAGCTTTCTTT. Protein product: CASRKDSSNTEAFF.

V and J are TRBV4-1 and TRBJ2-7; 9 bases are a match to TRBD1. The germline gives CDR1 MGHRA, CDR2 YSYEKL. Trimming took 5 bases from V and 5 from J; bases not matched to a gene: 7. The CDR3 totals 14 residues. The chain's CDR3 is CASSSRQGVNEQYF. The CDR3 DNA follows: TGCGCCAGCAGCTCTCGACAGGGGGTGAACGAGCAGTACTTC.

This rearrangement joins TRBV3-1 (or the pseudogene TRBV3-2) to TRBJ2-3, with D hard to call. The CDR3 is 12 amino acids. Trimming took off 4 bases at V and 6 bases at J, with 8 bases between the two ends. Germline V lookup: CDR1 LGHDT, CDR2 YNNKEL (reference sequence). The CDR3 region has the DNA TGTGCCAGCAGCCTCGTCGGGGATACGCAGTATTTT. It is translated as CASSLVGDTQYF.

The chain couples TRBV4-1 to TRBJ1-1, with TRBD1 matching 8 bases. The CDR3 length is 16 residues. Per the germline V gene, CDR1 is MGHRA and CDR2 is YSYEKL. The junction had 12 bases not matched to a gene; V was cut back by 4 bases and J by 5 bases. The CDR3 sequence: CASSPQPGQAVTEAFF. CDR3 bases: TGCGCCAGCAGCCCTCAACCGGGACAGGCGGTGACTGAAGCTTTCTTT.

This clone showed up just once. The gene calls are TRBV6-1 and TRBJ1-2; TRBD1 matches 9 bases. The germline V gene encodes CDR1 MNHNS and CDR2 SASEGT. V lost 1 base to trimming and J lost 4 bases; unmatched junction nucleotides: 13. The CDR3 has 18 residues. The CDR3 DNA is TGTGCCAGCAGTGAAGGGGGACAGGGCTCCGTCTTTATCTATGGCTACACCTTC. Translation gives CASSEGGQGSVFIYGYTF.

The chain carries TRBV5-1 and TRBJ1-1, with D possibly TRBD1 on 6 matching bases. This CDR3 spans 14 amino acids. CDR1 is SGHRS, CDR2 YFSETQ, per germline. V shed 2 bases and J shed 4 bases, with 12 bases lying between them. The CDR3 sequence is CASSLQGGGTEAFF. DNA for the CDR3: TGCGCCAGCAGCTTACAGGGAGGTGGCACTGAAGCTTTCTTT.

This clone has only one observation. The chain carries TRBV3-1 (or the pseudogene TRBV3-2) and TRBJ1-1, with 7 bases identical to TRBD1. The CDR3 is 14 residues long. Losses at the gene ends were 2 bases for V and 3 bases for J; bases not matched to a gene: 3. Germline-derived CDR1 and CDR2 are LGHDT and YNNKEL (reference sequence). The CDR3 DNA is TGTGCCAGCAGCCAACCAGGGGGTCACACTGAAGCTTTCTTT. Residues: CASSQPGGHTEAFF.

This clone appeared a single time. This chain connects TRBV7-3 to TRBJ1-6; D is unclear. The CDR3 has 15 residues. V lost 2 bases and J 7 bases, leaving 12 bases between the germline ends. Germline lookup yields CDR1 SGHTA and CDR2 FQGTGA. The CDR3 reads CASSLLSSVNSPLHF. For the CDR3, the DNA is TGTGCCAGCAGCTTATTGAGCTCAGTGAATTCACCCCTCCACTTT.

The J gene is TRBJ1-5, the V gene TRBV6-5, with D uncertain. Germline V CDR1 and CDR2: MNHEY, SVGAGI. The CDR3 has 15 residues. V dropped 8 bases and J dropped 1 base, with 15 bases sitting between them. For the CDR3, the DNA is TGTGCCAGCGGTAGCCGGGGTCGAAGCAATCAGCCCCAGCATTTT. Its translation is CASGSRGRSNQPQHF.

The rearrangement links TRBV3-1 (or the pseudogene TRBV3-2) to TRBJ1-2; D is possibly TRBD1 (6 bases). The V gene lost 0 bases and the J gene lost 5 bases, with 19 bases spanning the gap. This CDR3 spans 17 amino acids. CDR1 and CDR2 (germline): LGHDT, YNNKEL (reference sequence). The CDR3 bases are TGTGCCAGCAGCCAAGATCTCAGGGGCCGACAAAAATATGGCTACACCTTC. Protein sequence: CASSQDLRGRQKYGYTF.

The chain carries TRBV7-2 and TRBJ2-5; a possible D gene is TRBD2 (6 bases). The CDR3 is 14 amino acids. The V end lost 0 bases, the J end lost 4 bases, and 9 bases lay between the germline ends. Germline V gene lookup returns CDR1 SGHTA and CDR2 FQGNSA. CDR3 coding DNA: TGTGCCAGCAGCTTAGCGGGGGGAGGAGAGACCCAGTACTTC. It specifies CASSLAGGGETQYF.

This clone showed up just a few times. V is TRBV7-3 and J is TRBJ1-2; perhaps TRBD1 as D (6 bases). This CDR3 comprises 12 residues. Trimming cost V 5 bases and J 8 bases, with 12 bases left between them. Germline V gene lookup returns CDR1 SGHTA and CDR2 FQGTGA. Written as DNA, the CDR3 is TGTGCCAGCAGCCCAGGGACACGGGGCTACACCTTC. Protein sequence: CASSPGTRGYTF.

The rearrangement joins TRBV6-1 to TRBJ1-1; possible D gene TRBD1, 6 bases. Germline V CDR1 and CDR2: MNHNS, SASEGT. Trimming stripped 2 bases from V and 4 bases from J, with 17 bases between. The CDR3 length is 16 residues. The CDR3, as DNA: TGTGCCAGCAGTGAACCGGGACACCCTTTCGGCACTGAAGCTTTCTTT. It codes for CASSEPGHPFGTEAFF.

The chain has TRBV4-1 and TRBJ2-7, with TRBD1 as a possible D gene (5 bases). With 1 base removed from V and 4 bases from J, the gap between germline ends came to 20 bases. This CDR3 is 17 amino acids long. Per the germline V gene, CDR1 is MGHRA and CDR2 is YSYEKL. The CDR3 region is CASSQGYLTAGSYEQYF. The CDR3 DNA sequence: TGCGCCAGCAGCCAAGGATACCTAACGGCAGGGTCGTACGAGCAGTACTTC.

The chain is built from TRBV7-9 and TRBJ1-2, with a tentative D call TRBD1 (5 bases). The CDR3 consists of 13 residues. Trimming took 5 bases from V and 5 from J, leaving 12 bases between them. Germline CDR1 is SEHNR and CDR2 is FQNEAQ (reference sequence). CDR3 in amino acids: CASSPPGLYGYTF. The DNA of the CDR3 is TGTGCCAGCAGCCCCCCAGGGTTATATGGCTACACCTTC.

The J gene is TRBJ2-1, the V gene TRBV5-6; D call uncertain. V shed 0 bases and J shed 8 bases, with 12 bases lying between them. The CDR3 has 14 residues. CDR1 is SGHDT and CDR2 is YYEEEE in the germline V gene. The DNA for the CDR3 is TGTGCCAGCAGCTTGGTTATTGGGAAGGATGAGCAGTTCTTC. It codes for CASSLVIGKDEQFF.

The V and J genes are TRBV14 and TRBJ2-7; D gene uncertain. The V end lost 0 bases, the J end lost 2 bases, and 8 bases lay between the germline ends. The germline V gene has CDR1 SGHDN and CDR2 FVKESK. This CDR3 has 14 residues. The CDR3 nucleotides are TGTGCCAGCAGCCAAGATCTCATCACCTACGAGCAGTACTTC. Its protein product is CASSQDLITYEQYF.

The chain combines TRBV12-3 or TRBV12-4 with TRBJ1-4; TRBD1 matches at 7 bases. V shed 5 bases, J shed 6 bases, and the junction held 3 bases outside the gene matches. This CDR3 contains 13 residues. In DNA, the CDR3 is TGTGCCAGCAGTCAGGGGGTAGATGAAAAACTGTTTTTT. Residues: CASSQGVDEKLFF.

V is TRBV6-5 and J is TRBJ2-1; no clear D. The CDR3 length is 13 residues. The V end lost 0 bases, the J end lost 11 bases, and 11 bases lay between the germline ends. Germline loops: CDR1 MNHEY, CDR2 SVGAGI. CDR3 in DNA: TGTGCCAGCAGTTACTCGACGGGCAGTCAGCAGTTCTTC. Translated: CASSYSTGSQQFF.

The chain links TRBV6-5 to TRBJ1-5, with D perhaps TRBD1 (5 bases). With 5 bases removed from V and 7 bases from J, the gap between germline ends came to 18 bases. The CDR3 has 15 amino acids. CDR1 is MNHEY, CDR2 SVGAGI, per germline. As DNA, the CDR3 is TGTGCCAGCAGTATCGTCATAGGGGTAGGGCAGCCCCAGCATTTT. The encoded protein is CASSIVIGVGQPQHF.

As for this clone: Other DNA sequences in the sample encode the same CDR3. This chain joins TRBV9 and TRBJ2-1; D unclear. The V end lost 1 base, the J end lost 6 bases, and 5 bases lay between the germline ends. This CDR3 region has 12 residues. Germline V lookup: CDR1 SGDLS, CDR2 YYNGEE. CDR3 in DNA: TGTGCCAGCAGCGTATCTGGCAATGAGCAGTTCTTC. Translating gives CASSVSGNEQFF.

The chain employs TRBV11-3 and TRBJ2-3, with a tentative D call TRBD2 (6 bases). V gave up 4 bases and J gave up 3 bases, with 14 bases separating them. Germline V gene sequence: CDR1 SGHNT, CDR2 YENEEA. The CDR3 consists of 15 residues. The CDR3 loop reads CASSSGGVETDTQYF. The CDR3 DNA reads as TGTGCCAGCAGCTCCGGGGGAGTTGAGACAGATACGCAGTATTTT.

About this clone itself: The same CDR3 is also encoded by other DNA sequences in this sample. The chain recombines TRBV7-3 with TRBJ2-3; D remains unclear. V lost 5 bases and J lost 1, with 4 bases in between. Germline CDR1 is SGHTA and CDR2 is FQGTGA. This CDR3 is 12 amino acids long. CDR3 sequence reads: CASSPGTDTQYF. DNA for the CDR3: TGTGCCAGCAGCCCGGGCACAGATACGCAGTATTTT.

V usage is TRBV11-3 and J usage is TRBJ2-1; D is perhaps TRBD2 (6 bases). Germline lookup yields CDR1 SGHNT and CDR2 YENEEA. V gave up 5 bases and J gave up 10 bases, with 21 bases separating them. This CDR3 has 15 residues. The CDR3 DNA reads as TGTGCCAGCAGCACCAGGGCGGGAAAGGGGTCGGAGCAGTTCTTC. As protein: CASSTRAGKGSEQFF.

This chain connects TRBV11-2 to TRBJ1-1; D gene ambiguous. Trimming took 3 bases from V and 1 from J, leaving 12 bases between them. Per the germline V gene, CDR1 is SGHAT and CDR2 is FQNNGV. This CDR3 spans 15 amino acids. The CDR3 DNA sequence: TGTGCCAGCAGCTTTGACGGACGGGCGAACACTGAAGCTTTCTTT. Protein sequence: CASSFDGRANTEAFF.

The genes are TRBV5-6 and TRBJ2-5, with 7 bases lining up with TRBD2. Germline V gene lookup returns CDR1 SGHDT and CDR2 YYEEEE. The CDR3 is made up of 14 amino acids. Trimming removed 0 bases from V and 1 base from J; junction bases left unmatched: 0. The DNA of the CDR3 is TGTGCCAGCAGCTTGGCGGGGGGCCAAGAGACCCAGTACTTC. Its protein is CASSLAGGQETQYF.

V and J are TRBV18 and TRBJ1-1; TRBD1 might be the D (5 bases). Germline CDR1 reads KGHSH; CDR2 reads LQKENI. This CDR3 has 16 amino acids. V lost 3 bases to trimming and J lost 2 bases, with 16 bases between them. The CDR3 DNA follows: TGTGCCAGCTCACCGCTACAGCTCAGGGCCAACACTGAAGCTTTCTTT. Translation gives CASSPLQLRANTEAFF.

The chain links TRBV4-2 to TRBJ1-1, with 9 bases lining up with TRBD1. CDR1 and CDR2 (germline): LGHNA, YNFKEQ. CDR3 length equals 15 residues. V shed 3 bases and J 4 bases; nucleotides not matched to a gene: 6. This CDR3 reads CASSQGGQGSTEAFF. The CDR3 DNA reads TGTGCCAGCAGCCAGGGGGGACAGGGAAGCACTGAAGCTTTCTTT.

This clone came up a few times. This rearrangement joins TRBV6-6 to TRBJ2-1; 12 bases match TRBD1. The CDR3 length is 16 residues. V lost 6 bases, J lost 2 bases, and 5 bases stayed unmatched. Germline V gene sequence: CDR1 MNHNY, CDR2 SVGAGI (reference sequence). The CDR3 protein is CASSPGTGGPYNEQFF. In DNA, the CDR3 is TGTGCCAGCAGCCCCGGGACAGGGGGCCCCTACAATGAGCAGTTCTTC.